Listed here are 3 T cell receptor beta chains from one sample, sequenced in a study of blood T cell repertoires in COVID-19. The data were produced by immunoSEQ multiplex PCR, yet TCRdb's version contains in-frame clones alone and is incomplete. The sample lists approximately 150,000 clones, roughly four fifths seen once, with approximately 14% in the top ten. The source material was peripheral blood. Source of these receptors: a human donor with acute or convalescent COVID-19. The donor label of this sample is uncertain.

The rearrangement joins TRBV5-1 to TRBJ2-7, with D possibly being TRBD2 (6 bases). This CDR3 spans 15 amino acids. Germline V gene lookup returns CDR1 SGHRS and CDR2 YFSETQ. Trimming took off 0 bases at V and 2 bases at J, with 12 bases between the two ends. CDR3 amino acids: CASSLAELAAYEQYF. In DNA, the CDR3 is TGCGCCAGCAGCTTGGCCGAGTTAGCGGCCTACGAGCAGTACTTC. Variable domain in full (rest from reference TRBV5-1 and TRBJ2-7): KAGVTQTPRYLIKTRGQQVTLSCSPISGHRSVSWYQQTPGQGLQFLFEYFSETQRNKGNFPGRFSGRQFSNSRSEMNVSTLELGDSALYLCASSLAELAAYEQYFGPGTRLTVT.

This clone occurred a few times. The chain uses TRBV15 and TRBJ1-4, with TRBD1 matching 7 bases. J lost 7 bases, V lost 5 bases, and 10 bases had no gene match. Germline CDR1 is LNHNV and CDR2 is YYDKDF (reference sequence). CDR3 length: 15 residues. CDR3 in amino acids: CATSARTGILEKLFF. In DNA, the CDR3 is TGTGCCACCAGCGCCCGGACAGGAATTCTTGAAAAACTGTTTTTT.

The chain is built from TRBV2 and TRBJ1-3, with D tentatively TRBD1 (5 bases). Germline V gives CDR1 SNHLY, CDR2 FYNNEI. Trimming took off 3 bases at V and 8 bases at J, with 8 bases between the two ends. The CDR3 length is 12 residues. CDR3 sequence reads: CASSEGGDTIYF. DNA for the CDR3: TGTGCCAGCAGTGAGGGGGGGGACACCATATATTTT.